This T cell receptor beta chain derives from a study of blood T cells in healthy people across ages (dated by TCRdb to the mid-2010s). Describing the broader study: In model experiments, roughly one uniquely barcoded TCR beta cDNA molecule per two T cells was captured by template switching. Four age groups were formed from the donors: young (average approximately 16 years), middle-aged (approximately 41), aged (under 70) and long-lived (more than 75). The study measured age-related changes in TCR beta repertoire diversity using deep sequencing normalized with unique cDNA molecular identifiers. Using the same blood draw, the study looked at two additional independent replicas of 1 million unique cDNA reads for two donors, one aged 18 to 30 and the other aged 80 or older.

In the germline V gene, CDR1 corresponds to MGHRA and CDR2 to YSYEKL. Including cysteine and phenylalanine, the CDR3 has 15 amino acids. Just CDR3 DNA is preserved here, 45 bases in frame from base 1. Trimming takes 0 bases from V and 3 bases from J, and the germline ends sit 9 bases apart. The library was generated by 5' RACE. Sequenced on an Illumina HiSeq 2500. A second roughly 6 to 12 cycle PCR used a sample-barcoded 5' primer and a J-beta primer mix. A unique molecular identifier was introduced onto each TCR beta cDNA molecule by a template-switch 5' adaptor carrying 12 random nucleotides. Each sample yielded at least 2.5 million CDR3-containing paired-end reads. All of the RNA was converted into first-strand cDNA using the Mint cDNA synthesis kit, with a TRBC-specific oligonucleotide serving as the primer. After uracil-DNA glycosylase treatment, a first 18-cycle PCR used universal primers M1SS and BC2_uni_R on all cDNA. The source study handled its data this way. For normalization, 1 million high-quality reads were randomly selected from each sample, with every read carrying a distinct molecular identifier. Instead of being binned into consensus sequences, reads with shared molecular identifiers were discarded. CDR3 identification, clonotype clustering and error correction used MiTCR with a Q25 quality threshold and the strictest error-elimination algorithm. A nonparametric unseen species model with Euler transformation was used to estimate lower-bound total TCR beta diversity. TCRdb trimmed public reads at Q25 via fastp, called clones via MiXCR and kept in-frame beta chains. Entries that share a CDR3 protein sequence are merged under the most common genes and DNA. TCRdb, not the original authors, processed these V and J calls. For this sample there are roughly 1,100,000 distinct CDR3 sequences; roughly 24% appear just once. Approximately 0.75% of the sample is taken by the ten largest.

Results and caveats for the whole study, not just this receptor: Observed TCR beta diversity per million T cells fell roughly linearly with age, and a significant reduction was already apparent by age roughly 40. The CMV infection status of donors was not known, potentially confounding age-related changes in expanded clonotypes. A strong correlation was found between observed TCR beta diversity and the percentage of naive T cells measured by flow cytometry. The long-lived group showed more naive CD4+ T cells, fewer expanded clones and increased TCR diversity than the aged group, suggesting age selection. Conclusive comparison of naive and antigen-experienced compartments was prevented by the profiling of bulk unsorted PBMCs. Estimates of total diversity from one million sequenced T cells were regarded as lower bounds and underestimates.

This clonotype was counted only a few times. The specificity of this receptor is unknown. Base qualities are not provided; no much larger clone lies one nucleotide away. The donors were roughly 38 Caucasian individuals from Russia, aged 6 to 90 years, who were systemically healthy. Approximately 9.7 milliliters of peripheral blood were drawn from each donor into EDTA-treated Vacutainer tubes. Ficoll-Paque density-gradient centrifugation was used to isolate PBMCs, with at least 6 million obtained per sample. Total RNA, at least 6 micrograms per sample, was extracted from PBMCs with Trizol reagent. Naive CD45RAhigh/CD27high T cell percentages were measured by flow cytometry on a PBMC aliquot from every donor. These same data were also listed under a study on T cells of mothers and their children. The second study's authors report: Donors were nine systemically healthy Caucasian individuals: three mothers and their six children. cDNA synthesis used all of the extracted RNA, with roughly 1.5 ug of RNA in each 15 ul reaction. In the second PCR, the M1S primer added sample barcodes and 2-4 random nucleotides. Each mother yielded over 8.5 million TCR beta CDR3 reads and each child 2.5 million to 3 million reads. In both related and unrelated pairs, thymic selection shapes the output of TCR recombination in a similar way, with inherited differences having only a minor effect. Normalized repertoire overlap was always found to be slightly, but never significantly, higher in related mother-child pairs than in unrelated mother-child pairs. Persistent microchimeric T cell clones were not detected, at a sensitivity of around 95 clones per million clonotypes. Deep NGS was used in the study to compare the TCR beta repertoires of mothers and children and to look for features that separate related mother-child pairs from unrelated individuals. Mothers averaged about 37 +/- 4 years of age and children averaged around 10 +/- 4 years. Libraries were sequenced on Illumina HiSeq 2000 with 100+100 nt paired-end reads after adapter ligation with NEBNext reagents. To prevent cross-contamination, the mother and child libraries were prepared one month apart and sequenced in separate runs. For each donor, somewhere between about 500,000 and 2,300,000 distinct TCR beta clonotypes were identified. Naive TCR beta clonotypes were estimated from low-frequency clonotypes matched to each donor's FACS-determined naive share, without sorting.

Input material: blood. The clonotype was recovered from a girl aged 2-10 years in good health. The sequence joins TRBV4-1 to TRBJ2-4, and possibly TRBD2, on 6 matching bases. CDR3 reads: CASSQEEGGKNIQYF. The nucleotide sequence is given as TGCGCCAGCAGCCAAGAGGAGGGTGGCAAAAACATTCAGTACTTC.